This TCR beta chain was observed in a study of cytomegalovirus exposure and HLA in healthy donors. Study-level points and caveats: Presence/absence comparisons presumed near-even sequencing depth among donors. Most likely, a cluster of highly shared sequence variants arose as a sequencing artifact. According to the study, 160 or so TCR beta chains were cytomegalovirus-associated. What a later analysis showed was that several of the most significant clusters appeared linked to common viral pathogens.

The CDR3 runs 15 residues. Per the germline V gene, CDR1 is MNHEY and CDR2 is SMNVEV (reference sequence). V gave up 2 bases and J gave up 6 bases, with 13 bases separating them. The PCR employed 60 Vbeta primers together with 13 Jbeta primers. Libraries were prepared by immunoSEQ multiplex PCR; TCRdb keeps only in-frame clonotypes and omits some of them. This sample has 80,000 to 95,000 clones; roughly 76% occur once, and the top ten carry around 1.8%. As concerns this clone: Its antigen is currently unknown.

The receptor was derived from a woman aged 30 to 39 in good health and CMV-seronegative. The chain employs TRBV27 and TRBJ1-4; D not certain. Sequenced: PBMCs. The CDR3 nucleotides read TGTGCCAGCAGTTTAAGTCCTCGCGGCGATGAAAAACTGTTTTTT. This translates into CASSLSPRGDEKLFF.